The rows below give T cell receptor beta chains drawn from one sample of a study of regulatory T cells in long-lasting Graves disease. TCRdb used MiXCR to reprocess the multiplex PCR reads, holding one entry per CDR3 protein. The sample lists 400,000 or so distinct CDR3 sequences, 23% occurring once. Sequences were derived from peripheral blood mononuclear cells (PBMCs), sampled when the disease was refractory, from a patient treated with antithyroid drugs. These receptors all stem from a female donor with Graves disease. The CDR3 runs from the conserved cysteine through the conserved F or W. The D gene is left open where the match is weak. Expanded clones get a size class; other rows say once, few or many, or leave the size out.

d_call: -; v_call: TRBV29-1; clone_size: few; j_call: TRBJ2-5; cdr3_nt: TGCAGCGCTAGTGGCGGAGAGACCCAGTACTTC; cdr3_aa: CSASGGETQYF
d_call: -; v_call: TRBV20-1; clone_size: few; j_call: TRBJ1-1; cdr3_nt: TGCAGTGCCGAGGACAGTGGCTACACTGAAGCTTTCTTT; cdr3_aa: CSAEDSGYTEAFF
d_call: TRBD1; v_call: TRBV15; clone_size: many; j_call: TRBJ1-1; cdr3_nt: TGTGCCACCAGCAGGGAGGACAGGGCGGGAACTGAAGCTTTCTTT; cdr3_aa: CATSREDRAGTEAFF
d_call: -; v_call: TRBV29-1; clone_size: few; j_call: TRBJ1-1; cdr3_nt: TGCAGCGTTGAGGAAGGGGCTTTCTTT; cdr3_aa: CSVEEGAFF
d_call: TRBD1; v_call: TRBV2; clone_size: many; j_call: TRBJ1-6; cdr3_nt: TGTGCCAGCAGTCAACAGGGGGAGATTTCACCCCTCCACTTT; cdr3_aa: CASSQQGEISPLHF
d_call: -; v_call: TRBV14; clone_size: few; j_call: TRBJ2-1; cdr3_nt: TGTGCCAGCAGCCAAGATCTTAGAGGGACAGAGCAGTTCTTC; cdr3_aa: CASSQDLRGTEQFF
d_call: -; v_call: TRBV11-1; clone_size: -; j_call: TRBJ1-1; cdr3_nt: TGTGCCAGCAGCCCCCCCGACAGGACAGAAGCTTTCTTT; cdr3_aa: CASSPPDRTEAFF
d_call: TRBD1; v_call: TRBV19; clone_size: -; j_call: TRBJ1-2; cdr3_nt: TGTGCCAGTAGCCGGGACAGCCCCCCCTATGGCTACACCTTC; cdr3_aa: CASSRDSPPYGYTF
d_call: TRBD2; v_call: TRBV3-1; clone_size: few; j_call: TRBJ2-2; cdr3_nt: TGTGCCAGCAGCCAAGCGGGCTCTAGCGGGGCGAACACCGGGGAGCTGTTTTTT; cdr3_aa: CASSQAGSSGANTGELFF
d_call: -; v_call: TRBV30; clone_size: many; j_call: TRBJ1-1; cdr3_nt: TGTGCCTGGAGTTCAGATTCGAAGGACACTGAAGCTTTCTTT; cdr3_aa: CAWSSDSKDTEAFF
d_call: TRBD1; v_call: TRBV5-1; clone_size: many; j_call: TRBJ1-4; cdr3_nt: TGCGCCAGCAGCTCGACAGGGACGATCGGGAATGAAAAACTGTTTTTT; cdr3_aa: CASSSTGTIGNEKLFF
d_call: -; v_call: TRBV19; clone_size: -; j_call: TRBJ1-1; cdr3_nt: TGTGCCAGTAGTATTATGTCCCGGGGTTTCACTGAAGCTTTCTTT; cdr3_aa: CASSIMSRGFTEAFF
d_call: TRBD2; v_call: TRBV6-1; clone_size: -; j_call: TRBJ2-1; cdr3_nt: TGTGCCAGCAGGGGGGACACCGGGACTAGCGGGTTATACAATGAGCAGTTCTTC; cdr3_aa: CASRGDTGTSGLYNEQFF
d_call: -; v_call: TRBV20-1; clone_size: few; j_call: TRBJ1-5; cdr3_nt: TGCAGTGCTAGCGAGGTTATTGGCAATCAGCCCCAGCATTTT; cdr3_aa: CSASEVIGNQPQHF
d_call: TRBD1; v_call: TRBV2; clone_size: many; j_call: TRBJ1-2; cdr3_nt: TGTGCCAGCAGTGCCCCCGGGACAGGGGGAATTTATGGCTACACCTTC; cdr3_aa: CASSAPGTGGIYGYTF
d_call: -; v_call: TRBV6-5; clone_size: few; j_call: TRBJ1-2; cdr3_nt: TGTGCCAGCAGTTACTCGACGAGAACTAACTATGGCTACACCTTC; cdr3_aa: CASSYSTRTNYGYTF
d_call: -; v_call: TRBV11-2; clone_size: many; j_call: TRBJ2-7; cdr3_nt: TGTGCCAGCAGCTTAGTGGTGACTAACTACGAGCAGTACTTC; cdr3_aa: CASSLVVTNYEQYF
d_call: -; v_call: TRBV7-2; clone_size: many; j_call: TRBJ2-5; cdr3_nt: TGTGCCAGCACCCTTCCCTGGACGCATCAACAAGAGACCCAGTACTTC; cdr3_aa: CASTLPWTHQQETQYF
d_call: -; v_call: TRBV7-2; clone_size: many; j_call: TRBJ2-2; cdr3_nt: TGTGCCAGCACCTTTGCCTCTAGCGTACACGGGGCCGGGGAGCTGTTTTTT; cdr3_aa: CASTFASSVHGAGELFF
d_call: -; v_call: TRBV20-1; clone_size: -; j_call: TRBJ2-2; cdr3_nt: TGCAGTGCTAGAGATCATGGGGGCACCGGGGAGCTGTTTTTT; cdr3_aa: CSARDHGGTGELFF
d_call: -; v_call: TRBV5-6; clone_size: many; j_call: TRBJ2-7; cdr3_nt: TGTGCCAGCAGCTCACGGACTACCCTCTACGAGCAGTACTTC; cdr3_aa: CASSSRTTLYEQYF
d_call: TRBD2; v_call: TRBV24-1; clone_size: many; j_call: TRBJ2-2; cdr3_nt: TGTGCCACCAGTGATGAGAGTATCGGGACTAGCGGTAACACCGGGGAGCTGTTTTTT; cdr3_aa: CATSDESIGTSGNTGELFF
d_call: TRBD2; v_call: TRBV12-3/TRBV12-4; clone_size: few; j_call: TRBJ2-4; cdr3_nt: TGTGCCAGCAGCGAATTAGCGGGACCCCGAAACATTCAGTACTTC; cdr3_aa: CASSELAGPRNIQYF
d_call: TRBD2; v_call: TRBV7-2; clone_size: -; j_call: TRBJ2-1; cdr3_nt: TGTGCCAGCAGCTCGCAGCGGGGCCCCTCCTACAATGAGCAGTTCTTC; cdr3_aa: CASSSQRGPSYNEQFF
d_call: -; v_call: TRBV11-2; clone_size: few; j_call: TRBJ2-1; cdr3_nt: TGTGCCAGCAGCTTAGGGACAGCCTACAATGAGCAGTTCTTC; cdr3_aa: CASSLGTAYNEQFF
d_call: TRBD1; v_call: TRBV2; clone_size: few; j_call: TRBJ1-5; cdr3_nt: TGTGCCACCCAACAGGGGTCTTTTAGCAATCAGCCCCAGCATTTT; cdr3_aa: CATQQGSFSNQPQHF